A selection of T cell receptor beta chains follows, all from one sample in a study of cytomegalovirus exposure and HLA in healthy donors. Clones were sequenced by immunoSEQ multiplex PCR, and TCRdb holds only the in-frame ones, with some missing. The table has roughly 130,000 clones, 70% to 90% seen once. The source material was PBMCs. Source of these receptors: a man aged 18 to 29 in good health and CMV-seronegative. Each CDR3 is given with its conserved first and last residue. Fields, in order: clone size, V gene, J gene, D gene, CDR3 protein, CDR3 DNA. D genes are given only for firm matches. Where a row states a size, it is once, few, many or the class of an expanded clone; other rows omit it.

.,TRBV5-8,TRBJ2-1,.,CASRSRPREAYNEQFF,TGTGCCAGCAGATCGAGACCGCGAGAGGCCTACAATGAGCAGTTCTTC
.,TRBV5-1,TRBJ2-7,TRBD2,CASSLESASGGYEQYF,TGCGCCAGCAGCTTGGAATCGGCTAGCGGGGGATACGAGCAGTACTTC
.,TRBV15,TRBJ1-5,.,CATSPGVVSNQPQHF,TGTGCCACCAGCCCAGGGGTAGTGAGCAATCAGCCCCAGCATTTT
few,TRBV7-8,TRBJ2-1,.,CASSLGAAESYNEQFF,TGTGCCAGCAGCCTGGGGGCCGCGGAATCCTACAATGAGCAGTTCTTC
.,TRBV25-1,TRBJ1-2,.,CASSEESNYGYTF,TGTGCCAGCAGTGAGGAGTCTAACTATGGCTACACCTTC
.,TRBV2,TRBJ1-1,TRBD1,CASRRQGTNTEAFF,TGTGCCAGCAGACGACAGGGTACCAACACTGAAGCTTTCTTT
.,TRBV6-1,TRBJ1-5,.,CASSAIPGQNQPQHF,TGTGCCAGCAGCGCAATTCCGGGTCAGAATCAGCCCCAGCATTTT
.,TRBV7-2,TRBJ2-4,.,CASSPGGSVPKNIQYF,TGTGCCAGCAGCCCTGGGGGGTCAGTACCCAAAAACATTCAGTACTTC
.,TRBV5-1,TRBJ2-7,.,CASSYGVYFYEQYF,TGCGCCAGCAGCTACGGGGTATACTTCTACGAGCAGTACTTC
.,TRBV18,TRBJ2-7,TRBD2,CASSPMAGGPQTEQYF,TGTGCCAGCTCACCAATGGCGGGAGGGCCTCAGACCGAGCAGTACTTC
few,TRBV28,TRBJ1-2,TRBD1,CASSSPTGGSYGYTF,TGTGCCAGCAGTTCCCCGACAGGGGGCAGCTATGGCTACACCTTC
.,TRBV10-3,TRBJ2-7,.,CAISESRGPPYEQYF,TGTGCCATCAGTGAGTCTAGGGGCCCTCCCTACGAGCAGTACTTC
few,TRBV19,TRBJ1-6,TRBD1,CASSGRQGGNSPLHF,TGTGCCAGTAGTGGACGACAGGGGGGTAATTCACCCCTCCACTTT
.,TRBV10-1,TRBJ2-7,TRBD1,CASSVRQGHNEQYF,TGCGCCAGCAGTGTTCGACAGGGGCATAACGAGCAGTACTTC
.,TRBV10-3,TRBJ1-1,.,CAISESGMNTEAFF,TGTGCCATCAGTGAATCCGGGATGAACACTGAAGCTTTCTTT
.,TRBV5-5,TRBJ2-7,TRBD1,CASSWSGRGLEQYF,TGTGCCAGCAGCTGGAGCGGCAGGGGGCTCGAGCAGTACTTC
.,TRBV7-2,TRBJ2-1,.,CASSPTRAGMGEQFF,TGTGCCAGCAGCCCGACGAGAGCGGGTATGGGTGAGCAGTTCTTC
.,TRBV5-4,TRBJ2-7,TRBD2,CASSWGLAGQTSYEQYF,TGTGCCAGCAGCTGGGGACTAGCGGGCCAGACCTCCTACGAGCAGTACTTC
.,TRBV11-1,TRBJ2-1,TRBD1,CASSLVGRGSYNEQFF,TGTGCCAGCAGCTTAGTCGGCAGGGGGAGCTACAATGAGCAGTTCTTC
.,TRBV7-7,TRBJ2-5,TRBD2,CASSSRTSGQETQYF,TGTGCCAGCAGCTCCCGGACTAGCGGCCAAGAGACCCAGTACTTC
.,TRBV5-1,TRBJ2-7,TRBD2,CASSSLTSEGHEQYF,TGCGCCAGCAGCTCTCTTACTAGCGAGGGCCACGAGCAGTACTTC
.,TRBV5-4,TRBJ1-1,.,CASSLAGLALGREAFF,TGTGCCAGCAGCTTGGCCGGTCTGGCACTGGGGAGGGAAGCTTTCTTT
.,TRBV5-1,TRBJ2-3,.,CASSLLASTDTQYF,TGCGCCAGCAGCTTACTTGCTAGCACAGATACGCAGTATTTT
.,TRBV15,TRBJ1-5,TRBD1,CATSPRDSNQPQHF,TGTGCCACCAGCCCCCGGGACAGTAATCAGCCCCAGCATTTT
.,TRBV19,TRBJ1-3,.,CASSIRGTGNTIYF,TGTGCCAGTAGTATAAGGGGGACGGGAAACACCATATATTTT
.,TRBV28,TRBJ2-7,TRBD2,CATISGVSYEQYF,TGTGCCACCATAAGCGGGGTCTCCTACGAGCAGTACTTC
.,TRBV7-9,TRBJ2-5,.,CASSSTAAGVGETQYF,TGTGCCAGCAGCTCGACGGCCGCAGGGGTTGGGGAGACCCAGTACTTC
few,TRBV27,TRBJ1-6,TRBD1,CASSQGQGRSPLHF,TGTGCCAGCAGCCAGGGACAGGGGCGTTCACCCCTCCACTTT
.,TRBV18,TRBJ2-1,.,CASSLLSQGPDNEQFF,TGTGCCAGCTCCCTCCTAAGTCAGGGGCCCGACAATGAGCAGTTCTTC
.,TRBV6-1,TRBJ2-3,TRBD2,CASSEDLGAGLKDTQYF,TGTGCCAGCAGTGAGGATCTCGGAGCGGGGTTGAAAGATACGCAGTATTTT